This T cell receptor beta chain was found in a study of blood T cell repertoires in COVID-19. The CDR3 loop spans 14 amino acids. V shed 5 bases and J shed 5 bases, with 15 bases lying between them. CDR1 is SNHLY and CDR2 is FYNNEI in the germline V gene. How the authors handled the data: Amplified reference gene primers provided the basis for estimating nucleated cell counts. Data came from immunoSEQ multiplex PCR; TCRdb stores just in-frame clones and leaves some out. V and J calls and clone size are those listed in that table; D and trimming were worked out from the DNA. The sample yields fewer than 300,000 clones, 81% seen once.

This rearrangement joins TRBV2 to TRBJ2-5; possibly TRBD1 for D (6 bases). This TCR was recovered from a woman aged 55-70 years with active or convalescent COVID-19. The sample consisted of peripheral blood. This CDR3 is CASSKTGSGETQYF. CDR3 DNA: TGTGCCAGCAGTAAGACAGGTTCGGGGGAGACCCAGTACTTC.